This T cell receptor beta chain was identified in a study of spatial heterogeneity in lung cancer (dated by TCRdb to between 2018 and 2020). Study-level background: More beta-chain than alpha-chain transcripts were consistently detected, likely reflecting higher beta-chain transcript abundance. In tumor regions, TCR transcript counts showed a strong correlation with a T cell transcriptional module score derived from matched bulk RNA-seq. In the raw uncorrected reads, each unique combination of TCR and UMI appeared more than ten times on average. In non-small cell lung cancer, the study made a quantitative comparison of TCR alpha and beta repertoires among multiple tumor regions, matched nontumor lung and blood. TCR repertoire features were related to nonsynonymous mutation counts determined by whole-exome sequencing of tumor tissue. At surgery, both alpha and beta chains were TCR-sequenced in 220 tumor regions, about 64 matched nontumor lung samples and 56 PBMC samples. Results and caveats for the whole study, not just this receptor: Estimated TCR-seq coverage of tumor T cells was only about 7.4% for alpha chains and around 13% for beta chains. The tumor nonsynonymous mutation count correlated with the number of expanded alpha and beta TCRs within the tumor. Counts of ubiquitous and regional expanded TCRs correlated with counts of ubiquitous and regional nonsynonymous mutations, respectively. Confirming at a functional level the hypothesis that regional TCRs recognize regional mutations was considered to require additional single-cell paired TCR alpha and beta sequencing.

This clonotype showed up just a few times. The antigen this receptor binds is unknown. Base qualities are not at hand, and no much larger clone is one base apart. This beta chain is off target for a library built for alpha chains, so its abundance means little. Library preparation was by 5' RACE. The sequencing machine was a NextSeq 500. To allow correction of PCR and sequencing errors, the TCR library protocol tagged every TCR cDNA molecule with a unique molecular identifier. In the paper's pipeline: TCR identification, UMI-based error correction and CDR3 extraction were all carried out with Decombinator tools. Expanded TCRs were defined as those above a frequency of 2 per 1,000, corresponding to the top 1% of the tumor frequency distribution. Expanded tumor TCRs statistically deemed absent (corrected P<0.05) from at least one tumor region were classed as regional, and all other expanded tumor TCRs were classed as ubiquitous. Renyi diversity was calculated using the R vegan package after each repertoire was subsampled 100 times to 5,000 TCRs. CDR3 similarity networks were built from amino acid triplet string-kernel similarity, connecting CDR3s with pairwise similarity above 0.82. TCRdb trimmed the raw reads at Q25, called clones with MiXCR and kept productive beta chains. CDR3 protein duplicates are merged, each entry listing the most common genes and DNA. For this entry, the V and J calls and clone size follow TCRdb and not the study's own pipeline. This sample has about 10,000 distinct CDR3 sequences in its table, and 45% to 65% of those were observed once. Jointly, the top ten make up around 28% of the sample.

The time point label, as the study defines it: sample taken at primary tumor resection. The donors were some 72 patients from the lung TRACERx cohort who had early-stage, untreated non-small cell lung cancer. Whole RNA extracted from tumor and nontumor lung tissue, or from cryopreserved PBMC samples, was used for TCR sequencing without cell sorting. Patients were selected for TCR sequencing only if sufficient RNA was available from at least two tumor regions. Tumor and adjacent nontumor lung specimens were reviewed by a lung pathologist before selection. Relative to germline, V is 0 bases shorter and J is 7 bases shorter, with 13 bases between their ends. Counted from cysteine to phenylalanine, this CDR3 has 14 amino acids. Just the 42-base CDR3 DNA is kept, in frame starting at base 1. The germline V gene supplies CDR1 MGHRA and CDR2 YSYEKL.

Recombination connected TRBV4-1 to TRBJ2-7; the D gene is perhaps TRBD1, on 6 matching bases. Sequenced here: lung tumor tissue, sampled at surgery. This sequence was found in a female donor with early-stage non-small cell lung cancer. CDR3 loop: CASSQDPLTGEQYF. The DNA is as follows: TGCGCCAGCAGCCAAGATCCCTTAACAGGGGAGCAGTACTTC.